The source of this T cell receptor beta chain is a study of cytomegalovirus exposure and HLA in healthy donors. About the study: Earlier, 95 million to 130 million unique TCR beta sequences were recovered from 200 million or so T cells by an analysis.

PCR primers comprised 60 Vbeta and 13 Jbeta primers. Generated by immunoSEQ multiplex PCR, the TCRdb table keeps only in-frame clones and is missing some. Found here are under 130,000 clones, around 80% of them singletons; the top ten hold 6.9%. Germline V gene sequence: CDR1 SNHLY, CDR2 FYNNEI. This CDR3 is 13 amino acids long. V lost 6 bases, J lost 5 bases, and 13 bases lay in between. Worth noting for this clone: The antigen is not known.

General study findings and limits: TRBV6-2, TRBV6-3 and some other V segments were unresolvable in 87-base-pair reads.

The sample was PBMCs. This rearrangement joins TRBV2 to TRBJ2-5; perhaps TRBD1 as D (6 bases). The sequence came from a man aged 25-45 years in good health and CMV-seropositive. For the CDR3, the DNA is TGTGCCAGCAGCCTCCAGGGGCGGGAGACCCAGTACTTC. It codes for CASSLQGRETQYF. The whole variable domain, remainder taken from reference TRBV2 and TRBJ2-5, is EPEVTQTPSHQVTQMGQEVILRCVPISNHLYFYWYRQILGQKVEFLVSFYNNEISEKSEIFDDQFSVERPDGSNFTLKIRSTKLEDSAMYFCASSLQGRETQYFGPGTRLLVL.